This T cell receptor (beta chain) originates from a study of T and B cells in COVID-19 patients. Whole-study context: Peripheral blood came from COVID-19 patients with active infection or after recovery. The recovered cohort's median age was about 36 years, versus approximately 70 years in active infection. Study results and caveats: Highly clonal in active COVID-19, TRB repertoires exceeded healthy-donor diversity and richness at recovery.

TRB rearrangements were amplified by multiplex PCR with BIOMED2 TRB-A/B primers. TCRdb processed the multiplex PCR reads anew with MiXCR; each CDR3 protein has one entry. The table shows more than 10,000 distinct CDR3 sequences, with 33% occurring only once. From blood, about 240-550 ng of genomic DNA served as TRB template. With respect to this clonotype: Its antigen is undetermined.

V was pared by 5 bases and J by 5 bases, with 15 bases of the junction left unmatched. Germline lookup yields CDR1 MNHEY and CDR2 SMNVEV (reference sequence). This CDR3 region has 17 residues. Sequenced input: blood. This chain connects TRBV27 to TRBJ1-2; 9 bases match TRBD1. The receptor's source is a human donor with active COVID-19. CDR3 bases: TGTGCCAGCAGTCCCCGACAGGGGGGCCCTTCTGGGTATGGCTACACCTTC. Amino acids: CASSPRQGGPSGYGYTF.